This T cell receptor (beta chain) appears in the sequencing data of a study of T cells after yellow fever vaccination. TCRdb redid the calling of the 5' RACE reads with MiXCR, one entry per CDR3 protein. This table has 110,000 or so distinct CDR3 sequences, about 6.8% appearing once. In its sample, this clonotype was seen many times. Germline V CDR1 and CDR2: MNHEY, SVGEGT. The CDR3 has 14 residues. V lost 7 bases and J lost 7; bases outside the gene matches: 5. Sequences were derived from CD4+ T cells sorted from PBMCs, sampled approximately 47 days after the first yellow fever vaccination. The sequence derives from a man between 18 and 35 years old who received the YFV17D yellow fever vaccine. The rearrangement joins TRBV6-2 or TRBV6-3 to TRBJ2-2, with 11 bases identical to TRBD1. The CDR3 reads CASIGQGAFGELFF. As DNA, the CDR3 is TGTGCCAGCATTGGACAGGGGGCCTTCGGGGAGCTGTTTTTT.